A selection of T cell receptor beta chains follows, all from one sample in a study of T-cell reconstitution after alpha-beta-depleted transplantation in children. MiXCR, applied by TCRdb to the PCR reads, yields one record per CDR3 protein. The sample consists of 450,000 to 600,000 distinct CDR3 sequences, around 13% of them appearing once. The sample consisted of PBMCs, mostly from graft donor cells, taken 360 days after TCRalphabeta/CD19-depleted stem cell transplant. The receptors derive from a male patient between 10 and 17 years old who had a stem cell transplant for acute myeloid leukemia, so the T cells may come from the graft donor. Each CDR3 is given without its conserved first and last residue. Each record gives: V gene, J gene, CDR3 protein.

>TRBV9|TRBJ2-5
ASSPGVSGAETQY
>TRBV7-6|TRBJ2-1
ASSLAQGGPYNEQF
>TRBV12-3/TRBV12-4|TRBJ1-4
ASLPGSNEKLF
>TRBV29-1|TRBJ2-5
STLGGLRETQY
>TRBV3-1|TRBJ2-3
ASSQVGQSTDTQY
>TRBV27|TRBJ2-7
ASSLSSVSYEQY
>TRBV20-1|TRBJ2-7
SDAGGLYEQY
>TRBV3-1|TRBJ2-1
ASSQALGLAGGPFTYNEQF
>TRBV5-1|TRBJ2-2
ASSGTLAGDTGELF
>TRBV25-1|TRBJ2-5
ASSAKPLQETQY
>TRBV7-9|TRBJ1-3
ASSLGPVQGDTIY
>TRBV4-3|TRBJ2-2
ASSQVVGISTGELF
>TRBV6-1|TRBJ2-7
ASKRGQASYEQY
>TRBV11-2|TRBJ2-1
ASSFPAGGPYNEQF
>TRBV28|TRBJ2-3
ASTLGGHGTQY
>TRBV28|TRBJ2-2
ASRRPTGELF
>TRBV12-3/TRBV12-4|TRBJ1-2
ASSPRQGANYGYT
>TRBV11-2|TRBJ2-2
APPPATGPVRNTGELF
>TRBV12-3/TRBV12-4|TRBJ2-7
ASTPPRRDNSREQY
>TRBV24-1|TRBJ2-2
ATSEVAPSNTGELF
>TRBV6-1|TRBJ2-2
ATRREWGQNAGELF
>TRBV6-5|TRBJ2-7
ASSYGGGGYEQY
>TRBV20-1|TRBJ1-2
SARGWIYGYT
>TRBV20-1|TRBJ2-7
SARVPPWGQLKEQY
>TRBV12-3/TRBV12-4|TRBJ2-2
ASIPGGASNTGELF
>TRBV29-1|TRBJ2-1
SVSGVVSDNEQF
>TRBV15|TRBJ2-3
ATSRVGMDTQY
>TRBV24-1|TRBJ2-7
ATSPPPGTYGQY
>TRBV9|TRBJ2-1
ASSVAALFYNEQF
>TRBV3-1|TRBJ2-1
ASSQIIAGGSNEQF
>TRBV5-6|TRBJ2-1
ASSLTRSYNEQF
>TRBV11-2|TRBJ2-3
ASSLVGSVDTQY
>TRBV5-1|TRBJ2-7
ASSPRQGTPGEQY
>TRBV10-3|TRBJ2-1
AISVLNTEQF
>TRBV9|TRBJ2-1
ASSVASNEQF
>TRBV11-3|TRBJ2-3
ASSVGGDWADTQY
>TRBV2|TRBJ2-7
ASRPDLSSYEQY
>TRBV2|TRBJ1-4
ASSELKEKLF
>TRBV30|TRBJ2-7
ALTRQADEQY
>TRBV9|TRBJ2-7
ASSEGGGLAAEEQY